A single sample is the source of the 24 T cell receptor beta chains below, sequenced in a study of blood T cells in healthy people across ages. A second roughly 6 to 11 cycle PCR used barcoded and J-beta primers. TCRdb itself ran the 5' RACE reads through MiXCR, one entry per CDR3 protein. Of about 400,000 distinct CDR3 sequences in the sample, about half were seen once. The sequenced sample was blood. Receptor source: a man aged 60 to 69 in good health.

This chain joins TRBV6-5 and TRBJ2-3; D may be TRBD2 (6 bases). This CDR3 is built from 14 residues. Trimming took 0 bases from V and 4 from J, leaving 8 bases between them. Germline CDR1 is MNHEY and CDR2 is SVGAGI. The CDR3 sequence is CASSYSTSADTQYF. The CDR3 coding sequence is TGTGCCAGCAGTTACTCGACTAGTGCAGATACGCAGTATTTT.

The genes are TRBV6-5 and TRBJ2-1; 12 nucleotides align to TRBD1. The DNA end is a closer match to TRBJ2-7, so the J assignment may be wrong. CDR1 is MNHEY, CDR2 SVGAGI, per germline. This CDR3 has 15 amino acids. CDR3 coding DNA: TGTGCCAGCAGCCATGGGGACAGGGGGCCGGGGGAGCAGTACTTC. Translating it yields CASSHGDRGPGEQYF.

V and J are TRBV29-1 and TRBJ2-3, with TRBD1 matching over 11 bases. J lost 4 bases, V lost 6 bases, and 6 bases had no gene match. The CDR3 runs 14 residues. Germline CDR1 SQVTM, CDR2 ANQGSEA. CDR3 bases: TGCAGCGTGGGGGGACAGGGGGGAGCAGATACGCAGTATTTT. This encodes CSVGGQGGADTQYF.

The chain links TRBV27 to TRBJ2-4, with 9 bases matching TRBD1. TRBJ2-5 matches the DNA end more closely, so the J call is doubtful. CDR3 length equals 15 residues. Germline lookup yields CDR1 MNHEY and CDR2 SMNVEV (reference sequence). The CDR3 bases are TGTGCCAGCACTAAACTCGGACAGGGGTTAGAGACCCAGTACTTC. This encodes CASTKLGQGLETQYF.

J is TRBJ2-5 and V is TRBV7-2, with TRBD1 identical over 10 bases. Germline trimming cut 5 bases from V and 11 bases from J; bases unmatched to any gene: 11. There are 14 residues in the CDR3. From germline, CDR1 is SGHTA and CDR2 FQGNSA. CDR3 coding DNA: TGTGCCAGCAGCCGGGACAGGGGATTAGAGAGGCAGTACTTC. It codes for CASSRDRGLERQYF. Drawing the rest from reference TRBV7-2 and TRBJ2-5, the complete variable domain is GAGVSQSPSNKVTEKGKDVELRCDPISGHTALYWYRQSLGQGLEFLIYFQGNSAPDKSGLPSDRFSAERTGGSVSTLTIQRTQQEDSAVYLCASSRDRGLERQYFGPGTRLLVL.

This clonotype has more than one count but fewer than ten. J is TRBJ2-6 and V is TRBV7-9; TRBD1 agrees at 8 bases. V was clipped by 4 bases and J by 0 bases; unmatched bases: 5. This CDR3 has 17 residues. Germline V gives CDR1 SEHNR, CDR2 FQNEAQ (reference sequence). In DNA form, the CDR3 reads TGTGCCAGCAGCTCTAGTGACAGGGGCTCTGGGGCCAACGTCCTGACTTTC. Its protein product is CASSSSDRGSGANVLTF.

J is TRBJ2-1 and V is TRBV24-1; 8 bases fit TRBD2. Germline V gene data show CDR1 as KGHDR and CDR2 as SFDVKD. This CDR3 has 15 residues. J was trimmed by 7 bases and V by 3 bases; bases with no gene match: 7. The CDR3 DNA reads TGTGCCACCAGTGATAAGAGGACTAGCCGGAATGAGCAGTTCTTC. This codes for CATSDKRTSRNEQFF.

This clonotype was counted once. The chain employs TRBV5-5 and TRBJ2-7; D uncertain. The germline CDR1 and CDR2 sequences are SGHKS and YYEKEE (reference sequence). Trimming stripped 2 bases from V and 4 bases from J, with 7 bases between. There are 12 residues in the CDR3. The CDR3 reads CASSFTEYEQYF. The DNA for the CDR3 is TGTGCCAGCAGCTTCACCGAATACGAGCAGTACTTC.

CDR3 nucleotides: TGCAGTGCCAGCCGACAGGGGACCGGGGAGCTGTTTTTT. This encodes CSASRQGTGELFF. The gene calls are TRBV20-1 and TRBJ2-2, with TRBD1 matching over 8 bases. After removal of 6 bases from V and 5 bases from J, the junction contained 5 bases not matched to a gene. The germline V gene encodes CDR1 DFQATT and CDR2 SNEGSKA (reference sequence). This CDR3 has 13 amino acids.

In its sample, this clonotype was seen a few times. CDR3 sequence reads: CASSRGAGVQETQYF. As DNA, the CDR3 is TGTGCCAGCAGCCGGGGGGCGGGTGTCCAAGAGACCCAGTACTTC. This rearrangement joins TRBV7-2 to TRBJ2-5; weak D call: TRBD2 (7 bases). This CDR3 is 15 amino acids long. The V gene lost 5 bases and the J gene lost 1 base, with 14 bases spanning the gap. Germline CDR1 is SGHTA and CDR2 is FQGNSA.

The chain is built from TRBV27 and TRBJ1-1, with D hard to call. Germline V gene lookup returns CDR1 MNHEY and CDR2 SMNVEV (reference sequence). This CDR3 region has 14 residues. V was shortened by 3 bases and J by 4 bases, with 12 bases between the two germline ends. CDR3 protein: CASSFAFGVTEAFF. CDR3 in DNA: TGTGCCAGCAGTTTTGCCTTTGGGGTCACTGAAGCTTTCTTT.

Only one count was recorded for this clonotype. The V gene is TRBV7-9, the J gene TRBJ1-6; D may be TRBD1 (5 bases). This CDR3 is built from 15 residues. V dropped 5 bases and J dropped 10 bases, with 18 bases sitting between them. In germline, CDR1 is SEHNR, CDR2 FQNEAQ (reference sequence). CDR3 sequence (DNA): TGTGCCAGCAGCGCCGGGGGACCACCGGGGTCACCCCTCCACTTT. Translating it yields CASSAGGPPGSPLHF.

This chain uses TRBV20-1 with TRBJ2-3; 10 bases fit TRBD2. This CDR3 contains 16 residues. The germline CDR1 and CDR2 sequences are DFQATT and SNEGSKA (reference sequence). V lost 2 bases, J lost 2 bases, and 7 bases stayed unmatched. CDR3 in DNA: TGCAGTGCTAGATGGCCTAGCGGGGGCTCCACAGATACGCAGTATTTT. It specifies CSARWPSGGSTDTQYF.

A single count supports this clonotype. The chain carries TRBV6-1 and TRBJ2-7, with 7 bases identical to TRBD2. Trimming at V came to 9 bases and at J to 2 bases, leaving 13 bases not matched to a gene. The CDR3 runs to 15 residues. The V gene's germline CDR1 is MNHNS and CDR2 SASEGT. The CDR3 loop reads CASVREAGPTYEQYF. CDR3 sequence (DNA): TGTGCCAGTGTGAGGGAAGCGGGACCCACCTACGAGCAGTACTTC.

The table lists this clonotype with a few counts. V gene TRBV27 combines with J gene TRBJ2-5; D not resolved. In germline, CDR1 is MNHEY, CDR2 SMNVEV (reference sequence). Trimming pared 5 bases from V and 5 bases from J, leaving 12 bases between. This CDR3 is built from 13 residues. CDR3 DNA sequence: TGTGCCAGCAGTCCCCATGGAAGTGAGACCCAGTACTTC. It yields the protein CASSPHGSETQYF.

This clonotype came up many times. This chain links TRBV20-1 with TRBJ2-7; TRBD1 matches 10 bases. The CDR3 is made up of 13 amino acids. V lost 5 bases and J lost 2; bases outside the gene matches: 3. In germline, CDR1 is DFQATT, CDR2 SNEGSKA (reference sequence). The CDR3 region has the DNA TGCAGTGCTCTTGGGACAGGGGCCTACGAGCAGTACTTC. Its translation is CSALGTGAYEQYF.

The chain employs TRBV10-2 and TRBJ2-1, with D possibly being TRBD1 (6 bases). Germline lookup yields CDR1 WSHSY and CDR2 SAAADI. The CDR3 is 17 amino acids. Trimming took 0 bases from V and 5 from J, leaving 17 bases between them. The CDR3 loop reads CASSESGGLQGHNEQFF. Here the CDR3 DNA reads TGCGCCAGCAGTGAGTCGGGTGGCCTTCAGGGGCACAATGAGCAGTTCTTC.

The chain is built from TRBV24-1 and TRBJ2-1, with 11 bases identical to TRBD1. Germline V gene lookup returns CDR1 KGHDR and CDR2 SFDVKD. V gave up 2 bases and J gave up 7 bases; unmatched junction bases: 9. This CDR3 region has 17 residues. The CDR3 loop reads CATSDSWTGGYTNEQFF. The CDR3 DNA reads TGTGCCACCAGTGATTCATGGACAGGGGGCTATACAAATGAGCAGTTCTTC.

This clonotype was picked up a small number of times. The rearrangement joins TRBV5-1 to TRBJ2-4, with 10 bases aligning to TRBD1. The CDR3 spans 16 residues. V dropped 3 bases and J dropped 2; count of bases not matched to a gene: 5. Germline V gives CDR1 SGHRS, CDR2 YFSETQ. The CDR3 DNA is TGCGCCAGCAGCTCCCGGGACAGGGGCTCCAAAAACATTCAGTACTTC. It specifies CASSSRDRGSKNIQYF.

The rearrangement links TRBV20-1 to TRBJ2-5, with 9 bases that match TRBD2. The trim removed 3 bases at V and 11 bases at J, leaving 16 bases unmatched. This CDR3 region has 15 residues. Per germline, CDR1 DFQATT and CDR2 SNEGSKA (reference sequence). CDR3 in DNA: TGCAGTGCTAGGGTGGCTAGCGGGATCTCCTACGGGCAGTACTTC. Its protein product is CSARVASGISYGQYF.

CDR3 DNA: TGTGCCAGCAGCTTAGCGAGGCTAGCGGGAGACGAGCAGTACTTC. Translating gives CASSLARLAGDEQYF. The chain is built from TRBV7-9 and TRBJ2-7; 10 bases align to TRBD2. CDR1 is SEHNR, CDR2 FQNEAQ, per germline (reference sequence). The CDR3 extends over 15 amino acids. Trimming cost V 0 bases and J 5 bases; bases outside gene matches: 4.

The J gene is TRBJ1-4, the V gene TRBV27, with TRBD1 identical over 8 bases. CDR1 MNHEY and CDR2 SMNVEV come from the germline V gene (reference sequence). V gave up 6 bases and J gave up 7 bases; unmatched junction bases: 10. This CDR3 is built from 15 residues. The CDR3 protein is CASSSGGTGLEKLFF. The CDR3 DNA sequence: TGTGCCAGCAGCTCCGGCGGGACAGGCCTTGAAAAACTGTTTTTT.

The rearrangement links TRBV12-3 or TRBV12-4 to TRBJ2-7; D might be TRBD1 (6 bases). The CDR3 loop spans 15 amino acids. Trimming took 2 bases from V and 0 from J, leaving 11 bases between them. The CDR3 loop reads CASSLTGNPSYEQYF. The CDR3 DNA reads as TGTGCCAGCAGTTTAACAGGGAATCCCTCCTACGAGCAGTACTTC.

This clonotype was counted only a few times. The chain has TRBV29-1 and TRBJ1-4; D gene unclear. This CDR3 has 15 amino acids. The V end lost 1 base, the J end lost 0 bases, and 9 bases lay between the germline ends. Germline V lookup: CDR1 SQVTM, CDR2 ANQGSEA. The DNA of the CDR3 is TGCAGCGTTGAAGGACGGTCTGCAACTAATGAAAAACTGTTTTTT. Encoded protein: CSVEGRSATNEKLFF.